This T cell receptor beta chain originates from a study of T cell therapy after organ transplantation. Trimming removed 3 bases from V and 4 bases from J; junction bases left unmatched: 8. The CDR3 spans 15 residues. Germline-derived CDR1 and CDR2 are MNHEY and SMNVEV (reference sequence). The time point was: 20-29 weeks after completion of therapy. Drug-resistant or recurrent cytomegalovirus affected these solid-organ transplant recipient patients. Assay: immunoSEQ multiplex PCR; the TCRdb copy retains only in-frame clones and omits some. The profile shows fewer than 25,000 clones, over 80% of them singletons. As regards this clone: The antigen is not known.

Here the sequenced sample was CD8+ T cells from blood, taken after autologous CMV-specific T cell therapy. The sequence derives from a human patient who had received a solid organ transplant and had CMV disease. The T cells may partly be graft donor cells. The rearrangement links TRBV27 to TRBJ2-7, with TRBD1 matching 8 bases. Here the CDR3 reads CASSFGAGGTYEQYF. The CDR3 DNA follows: TGTGCCAGCAGTTTTGGGGCAGGGGGCACATACGAGCAGTACTTC.